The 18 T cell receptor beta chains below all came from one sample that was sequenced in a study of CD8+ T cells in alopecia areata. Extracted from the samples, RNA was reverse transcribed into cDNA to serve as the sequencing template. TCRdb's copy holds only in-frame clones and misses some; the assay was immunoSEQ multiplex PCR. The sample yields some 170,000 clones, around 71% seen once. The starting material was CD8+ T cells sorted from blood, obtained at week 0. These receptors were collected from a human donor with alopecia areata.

The CDR3 spells CASSLKERDPSYEQYF. CDR3 coding DNA: TGTGCCAGCAGCTTAAAGGAACGGGACCCCTCCTACGAGCAGTACTTC. V and J are TRBV7-2 and TRBJ2-7, with D tentatively TRBD1 or TRBD2 (5 bases each). The CDR3 sequence is 16 residues long. Germline CDR1 reads SGHTA; CDR2 reads FQGNSA. V lost 2 bases and J lost 0, with 14 bases in between.

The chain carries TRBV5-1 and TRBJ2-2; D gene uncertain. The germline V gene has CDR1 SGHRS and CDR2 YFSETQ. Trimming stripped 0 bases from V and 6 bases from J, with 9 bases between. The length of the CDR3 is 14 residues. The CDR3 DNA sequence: TGCGCCAGCAGCTTGGGAGGTCTCCCCGGGGAGCTGTTTTTT. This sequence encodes CASSLGGLPGELFF.

Here the CDR3 reads CASSLLGSSSGNTIYF. CDR3 coding DNA: TGTGCCAGCAGCTTGCTGGGGTCGAGCTCTGGAAACACCATATATTTT. This chain uses TRBV7-9 with TRBJ1-3; unclear D gene. Trimming stripped 3 bases from V and 0 bases from J, with 12 bases between. The CDR3 runs 16 residues. Per germline, CDR1 SEHNR and CDR2 FQNEAQ (reference sequence).

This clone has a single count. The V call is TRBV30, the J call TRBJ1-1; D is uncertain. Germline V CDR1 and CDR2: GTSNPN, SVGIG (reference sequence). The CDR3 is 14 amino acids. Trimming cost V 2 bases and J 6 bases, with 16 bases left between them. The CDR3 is CAWSSAESWPEAFF. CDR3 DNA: TGTGCCTGGAGTTCGGCAGAAAGTTGGCCTGAAGCTTTCTTT.

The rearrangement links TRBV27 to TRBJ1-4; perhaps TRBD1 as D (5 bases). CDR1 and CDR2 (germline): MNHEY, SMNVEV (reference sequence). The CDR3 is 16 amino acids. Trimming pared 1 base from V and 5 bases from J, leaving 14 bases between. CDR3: CASSLFLGTENEKLFF. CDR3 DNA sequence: TGTGCCAGCAGTTTATTCCTCGGGACCGAGAATGAAAAACTGTTTTTT.

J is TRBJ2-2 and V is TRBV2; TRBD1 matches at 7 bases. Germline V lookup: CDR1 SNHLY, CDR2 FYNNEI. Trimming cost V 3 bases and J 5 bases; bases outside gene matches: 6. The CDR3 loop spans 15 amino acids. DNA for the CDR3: TGTGCCAGCAGTGAGGGCAGGGGGAGAACCGGGGAGCTGTTTTTT. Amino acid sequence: CASSEGRGRTGELFF.

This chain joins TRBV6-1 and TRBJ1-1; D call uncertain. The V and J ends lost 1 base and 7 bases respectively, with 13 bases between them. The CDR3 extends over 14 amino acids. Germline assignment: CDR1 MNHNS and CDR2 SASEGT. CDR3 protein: CASSEVLDSGEAFF. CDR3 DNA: TGTGCCAGCAGTGAAGTGTTGGATAGCGGTGAAGCTTTCTTT.

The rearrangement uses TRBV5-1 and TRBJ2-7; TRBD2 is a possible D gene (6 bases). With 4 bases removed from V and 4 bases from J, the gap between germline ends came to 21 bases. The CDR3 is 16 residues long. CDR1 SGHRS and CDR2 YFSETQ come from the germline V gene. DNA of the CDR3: TGCGCCAGCAGCGGCGGAGAGACTAGTCGGCAGTACGAGCAGTACTTC. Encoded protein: CASSGGETSRQYEQYF.

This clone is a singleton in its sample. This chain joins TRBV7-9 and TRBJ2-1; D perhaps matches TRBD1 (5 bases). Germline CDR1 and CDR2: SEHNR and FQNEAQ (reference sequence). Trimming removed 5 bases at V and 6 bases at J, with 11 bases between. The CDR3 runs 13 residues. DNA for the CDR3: TGTGCCAGCAGCCCAGACAGACTCAATGAGCAGTTCTTC. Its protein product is CASSPDRLNEQFF.

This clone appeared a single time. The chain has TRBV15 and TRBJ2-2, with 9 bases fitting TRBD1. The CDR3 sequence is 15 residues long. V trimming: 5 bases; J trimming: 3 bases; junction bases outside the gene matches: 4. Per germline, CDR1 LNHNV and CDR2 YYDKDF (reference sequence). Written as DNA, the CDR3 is TGTGCCACCAGCGCCCGACAGGGGGACACCGGGGAGCTGTTTTTT. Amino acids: CATSARQGDTGELFF.

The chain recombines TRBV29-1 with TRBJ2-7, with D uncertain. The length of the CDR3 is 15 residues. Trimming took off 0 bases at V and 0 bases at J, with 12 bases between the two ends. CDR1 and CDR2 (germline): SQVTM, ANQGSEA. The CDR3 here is CSVEDDGSRSYEQYF. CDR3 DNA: TGCAGCGTTGAAGATGACGGCAGCCGCTCCTACGAGCAGTACTTC.

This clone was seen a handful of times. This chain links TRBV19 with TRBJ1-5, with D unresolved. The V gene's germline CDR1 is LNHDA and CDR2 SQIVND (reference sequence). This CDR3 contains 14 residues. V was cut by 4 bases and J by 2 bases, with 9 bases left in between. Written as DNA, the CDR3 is TGTGCCAGTAGTAGGGTAGGTGGCAATCAGCCCCAGCATTTT. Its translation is CASSRVGGNQPQHF.

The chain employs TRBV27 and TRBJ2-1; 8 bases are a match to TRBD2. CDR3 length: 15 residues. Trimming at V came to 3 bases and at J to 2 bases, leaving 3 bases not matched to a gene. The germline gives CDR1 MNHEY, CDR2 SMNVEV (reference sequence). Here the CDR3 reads CASSLAAGAYNEQFF. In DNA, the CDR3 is TGTGCCAGCAGTTTGGCAGCGGGGGCCTACAATGAGCAGTTCTTC.

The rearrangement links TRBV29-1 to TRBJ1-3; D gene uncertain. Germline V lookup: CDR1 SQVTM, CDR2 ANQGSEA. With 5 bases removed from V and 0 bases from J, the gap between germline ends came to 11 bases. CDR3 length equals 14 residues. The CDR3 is CSVTRASSGNTIYF. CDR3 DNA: TGCAGCGTTACGCGGGCCTCCTCTGGAAACACCATATATTTT.

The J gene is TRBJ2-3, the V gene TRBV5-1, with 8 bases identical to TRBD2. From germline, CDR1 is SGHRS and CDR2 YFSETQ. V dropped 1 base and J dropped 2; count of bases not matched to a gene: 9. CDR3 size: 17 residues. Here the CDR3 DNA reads TGCGCCAGCAGCTTGTATTCCTCGGGACTAGTCACAGATACGCAGTATTTT. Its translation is CASSLYSSGLVTDTQYF.

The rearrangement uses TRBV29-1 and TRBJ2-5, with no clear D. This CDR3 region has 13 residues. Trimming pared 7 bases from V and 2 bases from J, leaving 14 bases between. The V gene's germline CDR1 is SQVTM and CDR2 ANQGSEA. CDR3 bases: TGCAGCGGTGCACGGTCTGGGCAAGAGACCCAGTACTTC. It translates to CSGARSGQETQYF. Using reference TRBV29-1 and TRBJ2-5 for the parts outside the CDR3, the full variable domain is SAVISQKPSRDICQRGTSLTIQCQVDSQVTMMFWYRQQPGQSLTLIATANQGSEATYESGFVIDKFPISRPNLTFSTLTVSNMSPEDSSIYLCSGARSGQETQYFGPGTRLLVL.

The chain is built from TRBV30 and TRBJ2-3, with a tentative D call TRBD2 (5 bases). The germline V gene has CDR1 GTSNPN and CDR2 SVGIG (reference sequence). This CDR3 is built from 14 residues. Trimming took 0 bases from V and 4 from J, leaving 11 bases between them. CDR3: CAWSVGSSADTQYF. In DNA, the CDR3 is TGTGCCTGGAGTGTGGGGAGCAGTGCAGATACGCAGTATTTT.

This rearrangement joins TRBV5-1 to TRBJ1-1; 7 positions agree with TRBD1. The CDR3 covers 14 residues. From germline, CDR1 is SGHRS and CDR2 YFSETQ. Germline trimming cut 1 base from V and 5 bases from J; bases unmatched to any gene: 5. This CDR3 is CASSLTGVVTEAFF. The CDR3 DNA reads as TGCGCCAGCAGCTTGACAGGGGTTGTGACTGAAGCTTTCTTT.